A single sample gave rise to the 20 T cell receptor beta chains below, sequenced in a study of T cells in Graves' hyperthyroidism and ophthalmopathy (dated 2019 in TCRdb). Library preparation was by multiplex PCR. Sequenced using an Illumina HiSeq 2000. The TCR beta CDR3 regions were amplified from the RNA transcripts. A first-round RT-PCR of the TCR CDR3 used the HTBI primer set with the Qiagen OneStep RT-PCR kit. TCRdb passed the public sequencing reads through fastp at Q25 and MiXCR, retaining productive beta sequences. Here each entry gathers all rows of one CDR3 protein and keeps the most common genes and DNA. Within this sample are some 210,000 distinct CDR3 sequences, with more than 15% of them counted one time only. The ten biggest clones cover 50% of the sample. The sequenced material came from blood. The receptors were sampled from a man aged 45-65 years with Graves' hyperthyroidism.

This clonotype was recorded a few times. The chain has TRBV6-2 or TRBV6-3 and TRBJ1-2; D call uncertain. Germline V CDR1 and CDR2: MNHEY, SVGEGT. Trimming took off 6 bases at V and 3 bases at J, with 20 bases between the two ends. The CDR3 is 16 residues long. CDR3 in DNA: TGTGCCAGCAGCCGCCCCCCCCGGAACGGACACTATGGCTACACCTTC. It is translated as CASSRPPRNGHYGYTF.

This clonotype was detected many times. This chain uses TRBV10-3 with TRBJ1-2; D call uncertain. The V gene's germline CDR1 is ENHRY and CDR2 SYGVKD. This CDR3 is built from 13 residues. V was trimmed by 3 bases and J by 3 bases, leaving 8 bases between them. CDR3 bases: TGTGCCATCAGTGACCCGACGGACTATGGCTACACCTTC. Its translation: CAISDPTDYGYTF.

This clonotype appeared a few times. This chain connects TRBV5-1 to TRBJ1-5; 7 bases fit TRBD1. Per germline, CDR1 SGHRS and CDR2 YFSETQ. This CDR3 spans 15 amino acids. Losses at the gene ends were 1 base for V and 3 bases for J; bases not matched to a gene: 4. The CDR3, as DNA: TGCGCCAGCAGCTTGTACGGACAGGTCAATCAGCCCCAGCATTTT. Translation gives CASSLYGQVNQPQHF.

The chain uses TRBV19 and TRBJ2-1; 9 bases fit TRBD2. Germline loops: CDR1 LNHDA, CDR2 SQIVND (reference sequence). The CDR3 contains 17 residues. V trimming: 6 bases; J trimming: 2 bases; junction bases outside the gene matches: 11. The CDR3 DNA reads TGTGCCAGTAGGGGGGGGGGGAGCGGGGGGACCTACAATGAGCAGTTCTTC. Its translation is CASRGGGSGGTYNEQFF.

J is TRBJ2-3 and V is TRBV5-5, with TRBD1 matching 8 bases. The CDR3 runs to 15 residues. V gave up 4 bases and J gave up 9 bases; unmatched junction bases: 13. The germline V gene encodes CDR1 SGHKS and CDR2 YYEKEE (reference sequence). The CDR3: CASSLLQGVPMTQYF. In DNA form, the CDR3 reads TGTGCCAGCAGCCTCCTACAGGGGGTCCCGATGACGCAGTATTTT.

The chain couples TRBV11-2 to TRBJ1-4; D is undetermined. Germline CDR1 is SGHAT and CDR2 is FQNNGV. This CDR3 region has 16 residues. Trimming took off 1 base at V and 8 bases at J, with 17 bases between the two ends. This chain's CDR3 is CASSLASGLAGEKLFF. In DNA form, the CDR3 reads TGTGCCAGCAGCTTAGCGTCGGGCCTCGCTGGGGAAAAACTGTTTTTT.

This clonotype was recorded only once. The chain has TRBV6-1 and TRBJ2-3, with unresolved D. Germline loops: CDR1 MNHNS, CDR2 SASEGT. V lost 7 bases and J lost 2, with 10 bases in between. The CDR3 spans 13 residues. The DNA of the CDR3 is TGTGCCAGCACAGTGGGCCCCACAGATACGCAGTATTTT. This sequence encodes CASTVGPTDTQYF.

This chain joins TRBV12-3 or TRBV12-4 and TRBJ2-7, with 8 bases aligning to TRBD1. The junction had 5 bases not matched to a gene; V was cut back by 1 base and J by 3 bases. This CDR3 is built from 15 residues. CDR3 loop: CASSLETGVLYEQYF. DNA of the CDR3: TGTGCCAGCAGTTTAGAGACAGGGGTTCTCTACGAGCAGTACTTC.

Concerning this clonotype: This may be a read error, as it is one base from a much larger clone. The V call is TRBV12-3 or TRBV12-4, the J call TRBJ2-7; TRBD1 agrees at 8 bases. The V segment lost 5 bases and the J segment 5 bases; nucleotides outside the gene matches: 11. The CDR3 has 15 amino acids. CDR3 nucleotides: TGTGCCAGCAGTCAGCTGAGGACAGGGTCTGACGAGCAGTACTTC. Protein: CASSQLRTGSDEQYF.

V is TRBV28 and J is TRBJ2-7, with 9 positions matching TRBD1. The germline V gene encodes CDR1 MDHEN and CDR2 SYDVKM. The CDR3 length is 15 residues. Trimming at V came to 6 bases and at J to 4 bases, leaving 10 bases not matched to a gene. In nucleotides, the CDR3 is TGTGCCAGCAGGGCTACCGGGACAGGGCTTTACGAGCAGTACTTC. Protein: CASRATGTGLYEQYF.

V and J are TRBV7-9 and TRBJ2-5; 7 bases agree with TRBD2. The germline V gene has CDR1 SEHNR and CDR2 FQNEAQ (reference sequence). With 5 bases clipped from V and 5 bases from J, the junction kept 8 bases outside the gene matches. This CDR3 has 14 residues. Written as DNA, the CDR3 is TGTGCCAGCAGCCCAACTAGCGTGGGCGAGACCCAGTACTTC. Translating it yields CASSPTSVGETQYF.

As for this clonotype: A read error may account for a junction end that differs from germline. The chain carries TRBV28 and TRBJ2-3; D gene uncertain. There are 13 residues in the CDR3. Germline lookup yields CDR1 MDHEN and CDR2 SYDVKM. For the CDR3, the DNA is TGTGCCAGCAGGGGTTGGGTGGCAGATACGCGGTATTTT. Translated, it gives CASRGWVADTRYF. The whole variable domain, remainder taken from reference TRBV28 and TRBJ2-3, is DVKVTQSSRYLVKRTGEKVFLECVQDMDHENMFWYRQDPGLGLRLIYFSYDVKMKEKGDIPEGYSVSREKKERFSLILESASTNQTSMYLCASRGWVADTRYFGPGTRLTVL.

This clonotype was picked up many times. The chain combines TRBV28 with TRBJ2-3, with TRBD2 identical over 15 bases. This CDR3 contains 15 residues. The V segment lost 6 bases and the J segment 5 bases; nucleotides outside the gene matches: 3. Germline V CDR1 and CDR2: MDHEN, SYDVKM. The CDR3 spells CASRGLAGGQDTQYF. CDR3 nucleotides: TGTGCCAGCAGAGGACTAGCGGGAGGGCAAGATACGCAGTATTTT.

V usage is TRBV19 and J usage is TRBJ2-2; weak D call: TRBD1 (6 bases). The germline V gene has CDR1 LNHDA and CDR2 SQIVND (reference sequence). V was cut by 3 bases and J by 5 bases, with 13 bases left in between. The CDR3 has 15 residues. The CDR3 is CASSIRDTRTGELFF. CDR3 DNA sequence: TGTGCCAGTAGTATCCGGGACACCAGGACCGGGGAGCTGTTTTTT.

This clonotype has a single count. The gene calls are TRBV28 and TRBJ1-2, with D possibly TRBD1 on 6 matching bases. Trimming took off 6 bases at V and 5 bases at J, with 16 bases between the two ends. CDR3 length: 14 residues. The V gene's germline CDR1 is MDHEN and CDR2 SYDVKM. Here the CDR3 DNA reads TGTGCCAGCAGACCCCCCGGGACACGTTATGGCTACACCTTC. Amino acids: CASRPPGTRYGYTF.

The sample holds a few counts of this clonotype. This chain joins TRBV4-1 and TRBJ2-3; 7 positions agree with TRBD2. Per the germline V gene, CDR1 is MGHRA and CDR2 is YSYEKL. V shed 0 bases, J shed 4 bases, and the junction held 13 bases outside the gene matches. This CDR3 comprises 18 residues. CDR3 in DNA: TGCGCCAGCAGCCAAGAGGTTTCGGGGGAGGGCCGCGCAGATACGCAGTATTTT. Protein sequence: CASSQEVSGEGRADTQYF.

This clonotype was seen a few times. V usage is TRBV4-2 and J usage is TRBJ2-5, with 7 positions matching TRBD1. V was pared by 0 bases and J by 5 bases, with 6 bases of the junction left unmatched. Germline lookup yields CDR1 LGHNA and CDR2 YNFKEQ. The CDR3 sequence is 15 residues long. In nucleotides, the CDR3 is TGTGCCAGCAGCCAAGATCAAGGGGGCGGGGAGACCCAGTACTTC. This codes for CASSQDQGGGETQYF.

This clonotype has only a few counts. One end of the junction fails to match germline, which may point to a read error. The chain recombines TRBV7-7 with TRBJ2-7, with D tentatively TRBD1 (6 bases). The CDR3 spans 14 residues. The V gene's germline CDR1 is SSHAT and CDR2 FNYEAQ (reference sequence). The CDR3 coding sequence is TGTGCTAGCAGTCCAGGGGTCCATTCCTACGAGCAGTACTTC. Translation: CASSPGVHSYEQYF.

This clonotype has ten or more counts. V is TRBV6-2 or TRBV6-3 and J is TRBJ1-1; no firm D call. V was cut by 2 bases and J by 6 bases, with 7 bases left in between. The germline V gene encodes CDR1 MNHEY and CDR2 SVGEGT. The CDR3 has 12 residues. CDR3 coding DNA: TGTGCCAGCAGTTACCCGGACCCTGAAGCTTTCTTT. This sequence encodes CASSYPDPEAFF.

The CDR3 loop is CASTLGLAGDEQFF. The DNA for the CDR3 is TGTGCCAGCACCTTGGGACTAGCGGGAGATGAGCAGTTCTTC. This rearrangement joins TRBV11-2 to TRBJ2-1; 14 bases fit TRBD2. CDR3 length: 14 amino acids. Germline lookup yields CDR1 SGHAT and CDR2 FQNNGV. After removal of 7 bases from V and 8 bases from J, the junction contained 4 bases not matched to a gene.